A single count supports the clone carrying this T cell receptor (beta chain). Its antigen is unidentified. Samples came from axillary lymph nodes draining the breast cancer. These data belong to a study of breast tumors, draining lymph nodes, adjacent tissues. TCRdb re-derived calls from the multiplex PCR reads in MiXCR, one entry per CDR3 protein. The sample holds approximately 90,000 distinct CDR3 sequences, approximately 31% seen once. Broader study findings: Tumors had less TCR diversity than lymph nodes, more than nontumor tissue. Luminal-like breast cancer showed significantly higher tumor–nontumor repertoire similarity than basal-like. Data fit most tumor T cells coming from lymph node, expanding in tumor. Data only fit, rather than demonstrated, lymph node origin of most tumor T cells.

CDR1 and CDR2 from the germline V gene are SQVTM and ANQGSEA. CDR3 length: 12 amino acids. The trim removed 4 bases at V and 4 bases at J, leaving 3 bases unmatched. The sequenced material came from axillary lymph node tissue. The sequence derives from a female donor with breast cancer. Some clones in this sample may be carry-over from other donors' samples. V usage is TRBV29-1 and J usage is TRBJ1-2, with 7 bases matching TRBD1. CDR3 nucleotides: TGCAGCGTTGGTGACAGGGTCTATGGCTACACCTTC. Translating it yields CSVGDRVYGYTF.